Below are 29 T cell receptor beta chains sequenced from a single sample in a study of shared clonotypes between healthy human individuals. Clones were sequenced by immunoSEQ multiplex PCR, and TCRdb holds only the in-frame ones, with some missing. The sample holds about 2.1 million clones, 85% to 95% seen once. In the naive CD8 group, cells lacked CD45RO and were positively selected for CCR7, so terminally differentiated effector memory CD45RA+ cells were left out. The specimen sequenced was naive CD8+ T cells from PBMCs. These receptor sequences come from a man between 18 and 35 years old in good health. Some clones in this sample may be carry-over from other donors' samples.

The chain combines TRBV7-8 with TRBJ1-5, with 8 bases matching TRBD1. Germline V gene data show CDR1 as SGHVS and CDR2 as FQNEAQ. This CDR3 is built from 18 residues. The V gene end was trimmed by 5 bases and the J gene end by 4 bases; junction bases not matched to a gene: 16. Here the CDR3 DNA reads TGTGCCAGCAGCCCCATACAATACCAGGACAGGGCAAATCAGCCCCAGCATTTT. As protein: CASSPIQYQDRANQPQHF. Based on the CDR3 plus reference TRBV7-8 and TRBJ1-5, the full variable domain is GAGVSQSPRYKVAKRGQDVALRCDPISGHVSLFWYQQALGQGPEFLTYFQNEAQLDKSGLPSDRFFAERPEGSVSTLKIQRTQQEDSAVYLCASSPIQYQDRANQPQHFGDGTRLSIL.

The chain links TRBV27 to TRBJ1-1; D unresolved. V was trimmed by 6 bases and J by 5 bases, leaving 13 bases between them. CDR1 is MNHEY and CDR2 is SMNVEV in the germline V gene (reference sequence). The CDR3 has 13 residues. The CDR3 loop reads CASSVLRGTEAFF. For the CDR3, the DNA is TGTGCCAGCAGCGTACTTAGAGGAACTGAAGCTTTCTTT.

The V gene is TRBV7-9, the J gene TRBJ2-1; unclear D gene. Germline-derived CDR1 and CDR2 are SEHNR and FQNEAQ (reference sequence). This CDR3 has 14 amino acids. Trimming left V 3 bases short and J 6 bases short, with 12 bases between. The CDR3 DNA is TGTGCCAGCAGCTTCAGGACCCCCCGCAATGAGCAGTTCTTC. Translated, it gives CASSFRTPRNEQFF.

The chain links TRBV9 to TRBJ1-4; maybe TRBD1 (5 bases). This CDR3 is 13 amino acids long. The V end lost 2 bases, the J end lost 5 bases, and 7 bases lay between the germline ends. Germline values: CDR1 SGDLS, CDR2 YYNGEE. CDR3 region: CASSVSGNEKLFF. The CDR3 nucleotides are TGTGCCAGCAGCGTTTCAGGGAATGAAAAACTGTTTTTT.

V and J are TRBV5-1 and TRBJ2-6, with D possibly matching TRBD2 (6 bases). This CDR3 is built from 17 residues. Trimming took off 2 bases at V and 6 bases at J, with 18 bases between the two ends. The germline gives CDR1 SGHRS, CDR2 YFSETQ. CDR3 DNA sequence: TGCGCCAGCAGCTTCGGACTTGGGACTGAAGAGGCCAACGTCCTGACTTTC. Protein product: CASSFGLGTEEANVLTF. Full variable domain (outside the CDR3, taken from reference TRBV5-1 and TRBJ2-6): KAGVTQTPRYLIKTRGQQVTLSCSPISGHRSVSWYQQTPGQGLQFLFEYFSETQRNKGNFPGRFSGRQFSNSRSEMNVSTLELGDSALYLCASSFGLGTEEANVLTFGAGSRLTVL.

V and J are TRBV15 and TRBJ1-3, with 7 bases identical to TRBD1. V was clipped by 6 bases and J by 4 bases; unmatched bases: 9. The germline V gene encodes CDR1 LNHNV and CDR2 YYDKDF (reference sequence). This CDR3 is 15 amino acids long. DNA of the CDR3: TGTGCCACCAGGGCGATGACGGGACAGGGAAACACCATATATTTT. It specifies CATRAMTGQGNTIYF. The full variable domain, completed using reference TRBV15 and TRBJ1-3, is DAMVIQNPRYQVTQFGKPVTLSCSQTLNHNVMYWYQQKSSQAPKLLFHYYDKDFNNEADTPDNFQSRRPNTSFCFLDIRSPGLGDTAMYLCATRAMTGQGNTIYFGEGSWLTVV.

The chain recombines TRBV19 with TRBJ2-1; D is uncertain. V gave up 4 bases and J gave up 3 bases, with 7 bases separating them. CDR3 length: 13 amino acids. From germline, CDR1 is LNHDA and CDR2 SQIVND (reference sequence). CDR3 in DNA: TGTGCCAGTAGTAACTCGATCTACAATGAGCAGTTCTTC. This encodes CASSNSIYNEQFF.

The J gene is TRBJ2-3, the V gene TRBV7-3; the match to TRBD2 covers 11 bases. The V and J ends lost 2 bases and 5 bases, in that order; junction bases with no gene match: 3. This CDR3 spans 15 amino acids. The germline CDR1 and CDR2 sequences are SGHTA and FQGTGA. CDR3 DNA sequence: TGTGCCAGCAGCTTACTAGCGGGAGGACGAGATACGCAGTATTTT. Its protein product is CASSLLAGGRDTQYF.

The V and J genes are TRBV27 and TRBJ1-2; maybe TRBD1 (5 bases). In germline, CDR1 is MNHEY, CDR2 SMNVEV (reference sequence). The V end was cut by 2 bases, the J end by 6 bases, with 10 bases between. This CDR3 contains 13 residues. CDR3 amino acids: CASSLRGVDGYTF. The CDR3 coding sequence is TGTGCCAGCAGTTTACGAGGGGTGGATGGCTACACCTTC.

The chain recombines TRBV5-4 with TRBJ2-7, with D unresolved. The CDR3 contains 13 residues. Between the trimmed V and J ends, which lost 2 bases and 5 bases, there was a span of 11 bases. Germline CDR1 is SGHNT and CDR2 is YYREEE (reference sequence). The CDR3 DNA is TGTGCCAGCAGCTTCCGGGTCTACGACGAGCAGTACTTC. Translating it yields CASSFRVYDEQYF.

On this clone itself: The same CDR3 can be traced to other DNA sequences in this sample. V is TRBV29-1 and J is TRBJ2-1; 8 positions agree with TRBD2. The CDR3 covers 14 residues. V dropped 6 bases and J dropped 0; count of bases not matched to a gene: 4. Germline V CDR1 and CDR2: SQVTM, ANQGSEA. CDR3 protein: CSVGGASSYNEQFF. In DNA form, the CDR3 reads TGCAGCGTCGGGGGGGCCAGCTCCTACAATGAGCAGTTCTTC.

The chain combines TRBV6-5 with TRBJ2-7; 7 bases align to TRBD1. From germline, CDR1 is MNHEY and CDR2 SVGAGI. CDR3 size: 16 residues. J lost 0 bases, V lost 0 bases, and 5 bases had no gene match. The CDR3 DNA reads as TGTGCCAGCAGTTACTCACAGGGGTCAGTCTCCTACGAGCAGTACTTC. Translation: CASSYSQGSVSYEQYF.

The chain joins TRBV11-2 to TRBJ2-7, with no clear D. CDR1 is SGHAT and CDR2 is FQNNGV in the germline V gene. The CDR3 extends over 17 amino acids. V was clipped by 7 bases and J by 0 bases, with 22 bases between them. CDR3 loop: CASTPRVADHYSYEQYF. The CDR3 DNA follows: TGTGCCAGCACCCCCCGCGTGGCAGATCACTACTCCTACGAGCAGTACTTC.

This chain links TRBV6-1 with TRBJ2-7; 9 nucleotides line up with TRBD1. This CDR3 is built from 15 residues. Unmatched junction bases numbered 12, after V lost 5 bases and J lost 7 bases. In germline, CDR1 is MNHNS, CDR2 SASEGT. The CDR3 region has the DNA TGTGCCAGCAGTCCCCTAATCGGGACAGGGCAAGAGCAGTACTTC. Protein sequence: CASSPLIGTGQEQYF.

The DNA for the CDR3 is TGCGCCAGCAGCCCCCAAGGGGGGCTCTACGAGCAGTACTTC. Encoded protein: CASSPQGGLYEQYF. The chain employs TRBV5-1 and TRBJ2-7; D may correspond to TRBD1 or TRBD2 (6 bases each). The CDR3 contains 14 residues. V lost 4 bases and J lost 3, with 14 bases in between. Germline values: CDR1 SGHRS, CDR2 YFSETQ.

The chain is built from TRBV7-3 and TRBJ2-1, with D perhaps matching TRBD2 (6 bases). The CDR3 runs to 14 residues. V dropped 4 bases and J dropped 7 bases, with 14 bases sitting between them. Germline V gene data show CDR1 as SGHTA and CDR2 as FQGTGA. CDR3 sequence (DNA): TGTGCCAGCAGCTCCCGGACCCGGGGGAATGAGCAGTTCTTC. Translation: CASSSRTRGNEQFF. The full variable domain, with the rest looked up from reference TRBV7-3 and TRBJ2-1, is GAGVSQTPSNKVTEKGKYVELRCDPISGHTALYWYRQSLGQGPEFLIYFQGTGAADDSGLPNDRFFAVRPEGSVSTLKIQRTERGDSAVYLCASSSRTRGNEQFFGPGTRLTVL.

The rearrangement joins TRBV2 to TRBJ2-7; 9 nucleotides match TRBD2. V shed 3 bases, J shed 2 bases, and the junction held 2 bases outside the gene matches. CDR3 length: 14 residues. Looked up from germline, CDR1 is SNHLY and CDR2 is FYNNEI. This CDR3 is CASSDSGSPYEQYF. The CDR3, as DNA: TGTGCCAGCAGTGATAGCGGGAGCCCCTACGAGCAGTACTTC.

This clone was seen just once. The V gene is TRBV7-9, the J gene TRBJ2-2, with 13 bases lining up with TRBD2. The CDR3 is 19 residues long. Trimming removed 5 bases from V and 4 bases from J; junction bases left unmatched: 13. Germline-derived CDR1 and CDR2 are SEHNR and FQNEAQ (reference sequence). The CDR3 reads CASSPNPLAGGPGTGELFF. CDR3 DNA: TGTGCCAGCAGCCCTAACCCACTAGCGGGAGGGCCGGGCACCGGGGAGCTGTTTTTT. Filled out from reference TRBV7-9 and TRBJ2-2, the complete variable domain reads DTGVSQNPRHKITKRGQNVTFRCDPISEHNRLYWYRQTLGQGPEFLTYFQNEAQLEKSRLLSDRFSAERPKGSFSTLEIQRTEQGDSAMYLCASSPNPLAGGPGTGELFFGEGSRLTVL.

This chain connects TRBV7-3 to TRBJ2-7; unclear D gene. V dropped 3 bases and J dropped 0 bases, with 6 bases sitting between them. Germline V gene lookup returns CDR1 SGHTA and CDR2 FQGTGA. This CDR3 is built from 13 residues. The CDR3 sequence is CASSFGRSYEQYF. The CDR3 DNA is TGTGCCAGCAGCTTCGGTCGCTCCTACGAGCAGTACTTC.

In this sample, this clone turned up a few times. Other nucleotide sequences in the sample specify the same CDR3. The gene calls are TRBV9 and TRBJ1-1; a possible D gene is TRBD1 (5 bases). Germline V gene lookup returns CDR1 SGDLS and CDR2 YYNGEE. Trimming removed 0 bases at V and 4 bases at J, with 10 bases between. This CDR3 has 14 amino acids. CDR3 sequence reads: CASSVAGGGTEAFF. For the CDR3, the DNA is TGTGCCAGCAGCGTAGCTGGGGGGGGCACTGAAGCTTTCTTT. The complete variable domain, with remaining parts taken from reference TRBV9 and TRBJ1-1, reads DSGVTQTPKHLITATGQRVTLRCSPRSGDLSVYWYQQSLDQGLQFLIQYYNGEERAKGNILERFSAQQFPDLHSELNLSSLELGDSALYFCASSVAGGGTEAFFGQGTRLTVV.

This clone occurred a few times. This chain connects TRBV4-2 to TRBJ2-2; TRBD1 is a possible D gene (6 bases). V was cut by 4 bases and J by 7 bases, with 16 bases left in between. Germline CDR1 and CDR2: LGHNA and YNFKEQ. The CDR3 is 15 amino acids. The CDR3 spells CASSLSEGGSGELFF. CDR3 bases: TGTGCCAGCAGCCTTTCGGAAGGGGGAAGCGGGGAGCTGTTTTTT.

This clone occurred once. The chain combines TRBV9 with TRBJ2-3; D is unclear. Germline assignment: CDR1 SGDLS and CDR2 YYNGEE. This CDR3 has 16 amino acids. V was pared by 5 bases and J by 1 base, with 17 bases between. The CDR3 spells CASRSESGSGTDTQYF. The DNA of the CDR3 is TGTGCCAGCAGGTCGGAGAGTGGTTCGGGCACAGATACGCAGTATTTT.

For this clone: The limits of the CDR3 on the DNA are not certain, so only TCRdb's listed CDR3 is given. This chain links TRBV11-2 with TRBJ2-7; the table's TRBD1 call for D was not verified on the DNA. The CDR3 extends over 16 residues, inclusive of both ends. Per germline, CDR1 SGHAT and CDR2 FQNNGV. The CDR3 sequence is CASSFLWTASSYEQYF.

The chain uses TRBV11-2 and TRBJ2-1; the D gene is possibly TRBD2 (5 bases). The V end was cut by 2 bases, the J end by 2 bases, with 10 bases between. This CDR3 has 15 amino acids. The germline V gene encodes CDR1 SGHAT and CDR2 FQNNGV. CDR3 sequence: CASSLHSGTYNEQFF. CDR3 DNA: TGTGCCAGCAGCTTACACAGCGGAACCTACAATGAGCAGTTCTTC.

The V gene is TRBV25-1, the J gene TRBJ1-2; maybe TRBD1 (5 bases). From germline, CDR1 is MGHDK and CDR2 SYGVNS. This CDR3 region has 15 residues. The ends were cut back, 6 bases at V and 3 bases at J, with 17 bases in the middle. Here the CDR3 reads CASRGYVGTDYGYTF. The CDR3 DNA reads TGTGCCAGCAGGGGGTATGTCGGGACGGACTATGGCTACACCTTC.

The V and J genes are TRBV5-1 and TRBJ2-5; 11 bases are a match to TRBD1. The germline V gene has CDR1 SGHRS and CDR2 YFSETQ. With 1 base clipped from V and 5 bases from J, the junction kept 13 bases outside the gene matches. The CDR3 runs 18 residues. CDR3 protein: CASSLYGEGQGAGETQYF. CDR3 sequence (DNA): TGCGCCAGCAGCTTGTATGGCGAAGGACAGGGGGCTGGGGAGACCCAGTACTTC.

This clone has only one observation. J is TRBJ2-1 and V is TRBV4-2; 14 bases line up with TRBD2. Losses at the gene ends were 1 base for V and 0 bases for J; bases not matched to a gene: 8. The CDR3 is 20 residues long. CDR1 is LGHNA and CDR2 is YNFKEQ in the germline V gene. For the CDR3, the DNA is TGTGCCAGCAGCCAAGGCTTTGGGACTAGCGGGGGCCACTCCTACAATGAGCAGTTCTTC. This sequence encodes CASSQGFGTSGGHSYNEQFF.

The chain combines TRBV6-5 with TRBJ1-1, with D unresolved. The V and J ends lost 5 bases and 8 bases respectively, with 6 bases between them. The V gene's germline CDR1 is MNHEY and CDR2 SVGAGI. The CDR3 totals 10 residues. CDR3: CASSGAEAFF. The CDR3 coding sequence is TGTGCCAGCAGTGGAGCAGAAGCTTTCTTT.

The chain joins TRBV7-6 to TRBJ1-1; no clear D. The length of the CDR3 is 14 residues. The V gene's germline CDR1 is SGHVS and CDR2 FNYEAQ. Trimming pared 1 base from V and 1 base from J, leaving 7 bases between. CDR3 nucleotides: TGTGCCAGCAGCTTAGGTCCGACGAACACTGAAGCTTTCTTT. The encoded protein is CASSLGPTNTEAFF. The whole variable domain, remainder taken from reference TRBV7-6 and TRBJ1-1, is GAGVSQSPRYKVTKRGQDVALRCDPISGHVSLYWYRQALGQGPEFLTYFNYEAQQDKSGLPNDRFSAERPEGSISTLTIQRTEQRDSAMYRCASSLGPTNTEAFFGQGTRLTVV.